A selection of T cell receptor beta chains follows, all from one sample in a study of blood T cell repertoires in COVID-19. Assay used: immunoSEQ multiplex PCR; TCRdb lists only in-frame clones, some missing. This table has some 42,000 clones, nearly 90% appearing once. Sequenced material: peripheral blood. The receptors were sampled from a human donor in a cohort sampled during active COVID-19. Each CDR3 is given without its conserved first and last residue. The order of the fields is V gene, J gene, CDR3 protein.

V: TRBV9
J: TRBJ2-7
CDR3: ASSADRNYEQY

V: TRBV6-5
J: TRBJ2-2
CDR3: ASSWQANTGELF

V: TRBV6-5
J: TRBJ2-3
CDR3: ASSYVGTDTQY

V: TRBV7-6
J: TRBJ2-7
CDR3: ASSLAEGGTYEQY

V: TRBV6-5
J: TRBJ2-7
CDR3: ASSPTSGSSYEQY

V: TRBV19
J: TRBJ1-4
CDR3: ASSIGRQTGGEKLF

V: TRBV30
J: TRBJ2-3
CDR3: AWSSPRLLTDTQY

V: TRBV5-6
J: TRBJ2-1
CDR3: ASSRVGAGIEQF

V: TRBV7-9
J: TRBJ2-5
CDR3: ASSPQETQY

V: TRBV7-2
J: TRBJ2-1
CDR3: ASSPSDRSSYNEQF

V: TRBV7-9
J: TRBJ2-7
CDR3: ASSSGTGGYEQY

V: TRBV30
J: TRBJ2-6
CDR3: AFRDRPSGANVLT

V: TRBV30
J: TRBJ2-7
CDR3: AWRRQGGSGEQY

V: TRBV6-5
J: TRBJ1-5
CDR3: ASTGSNQPQH

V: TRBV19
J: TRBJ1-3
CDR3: ASRDWTAASSGNTIY

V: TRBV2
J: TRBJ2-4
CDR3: ASNPGAKNIQY

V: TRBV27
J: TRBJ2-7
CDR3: ASRTSGYEQY